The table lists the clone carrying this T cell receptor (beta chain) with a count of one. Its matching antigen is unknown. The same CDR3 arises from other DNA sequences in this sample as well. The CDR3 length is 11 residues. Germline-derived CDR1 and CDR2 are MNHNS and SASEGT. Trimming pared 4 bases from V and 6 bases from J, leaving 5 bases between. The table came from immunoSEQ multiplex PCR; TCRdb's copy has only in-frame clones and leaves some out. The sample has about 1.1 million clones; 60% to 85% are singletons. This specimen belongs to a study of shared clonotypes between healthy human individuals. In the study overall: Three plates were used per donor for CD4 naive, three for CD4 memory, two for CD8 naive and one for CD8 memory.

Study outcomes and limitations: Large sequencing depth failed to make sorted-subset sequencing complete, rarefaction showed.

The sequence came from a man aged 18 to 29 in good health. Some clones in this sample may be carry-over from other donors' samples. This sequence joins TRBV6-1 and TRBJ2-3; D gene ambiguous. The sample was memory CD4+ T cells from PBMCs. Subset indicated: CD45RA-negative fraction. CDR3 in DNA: TGTGCCAGCAGTGTGAGCGATACGCAGTATTTT. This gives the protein CASSVSDTQYF.